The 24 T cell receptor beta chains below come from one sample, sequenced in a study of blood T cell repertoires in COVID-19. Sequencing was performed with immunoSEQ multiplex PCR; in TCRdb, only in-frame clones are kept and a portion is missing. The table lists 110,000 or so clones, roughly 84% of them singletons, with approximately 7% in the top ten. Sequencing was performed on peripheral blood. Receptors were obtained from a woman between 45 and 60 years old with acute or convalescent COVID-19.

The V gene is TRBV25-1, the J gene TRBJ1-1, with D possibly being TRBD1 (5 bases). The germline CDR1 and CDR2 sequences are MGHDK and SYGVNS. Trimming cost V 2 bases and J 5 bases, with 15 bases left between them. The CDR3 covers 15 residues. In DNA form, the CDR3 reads TGTGCCAGCAGTGAACGAAGGGGAATAAGGACTGAAGCTTTCTTT. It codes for CASSERRGIRTEAFF.

CDR3 DNA: TGTGCCAGTAGTATACGCGCAGGGGTTGGGGAGCAGTACTTC. Its translation is CASSIRAGVGEQYF. The chain employs TRBV19 and TRBJ2-7; perhaps TRBD1 as D (6 bases). The V end was cut by 2 bases, the J end by 7 bases, with 15 bases between. Germline assignment: CDR1 LNHDA and CDR2 SQIVND (reference sequence). The CDR3 contains 14 residues.

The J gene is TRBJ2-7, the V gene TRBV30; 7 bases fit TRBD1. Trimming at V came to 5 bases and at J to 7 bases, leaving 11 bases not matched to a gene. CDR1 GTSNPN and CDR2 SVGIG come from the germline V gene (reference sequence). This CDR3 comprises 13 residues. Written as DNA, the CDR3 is TGTGCCTGGGGCCGACAGGGATTGGGGGAGCAGTACTTC. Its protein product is CAWGRQGLGEQYF.

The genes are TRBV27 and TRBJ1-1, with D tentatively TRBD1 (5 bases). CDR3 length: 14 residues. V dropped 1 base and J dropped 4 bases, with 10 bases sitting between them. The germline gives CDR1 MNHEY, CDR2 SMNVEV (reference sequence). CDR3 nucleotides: TGTGCCAGCAGTTTATGGTTGGGGGGCACTGAAGCTTTCTTT. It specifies CASSLWLGGTEAFF.

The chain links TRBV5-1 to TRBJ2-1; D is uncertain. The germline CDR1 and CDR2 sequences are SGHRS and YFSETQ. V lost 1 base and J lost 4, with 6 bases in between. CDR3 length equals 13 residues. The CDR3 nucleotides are TGCGCCAGCAGCTTGTTACAGTACAATGAGCAGTTCTTC. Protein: CASSLLQYNEQFF.

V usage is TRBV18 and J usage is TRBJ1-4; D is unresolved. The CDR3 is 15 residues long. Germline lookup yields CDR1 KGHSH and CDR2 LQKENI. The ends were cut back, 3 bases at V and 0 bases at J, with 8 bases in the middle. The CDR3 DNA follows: TGTGCCAGCTCACCCTCCGTTGCAACTAATGAAAAACTGTTTTTT. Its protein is CASSPSVATNEKLFF.

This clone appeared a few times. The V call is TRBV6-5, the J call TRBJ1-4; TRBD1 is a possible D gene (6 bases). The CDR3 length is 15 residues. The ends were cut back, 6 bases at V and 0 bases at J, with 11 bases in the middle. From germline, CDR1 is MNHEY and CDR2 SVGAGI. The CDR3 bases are TGTGCCAGCAGCCGACAGGTCCCAACTAATGAAAAACTGTTTTTT. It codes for CASSRQVPTNEKLFF.

This CDR3 is CASSLAPGQPYEQYF. In DNA, the CDR3 is TGTGCCAGCAGCTTGGCCCCTGGACAGCCCTACGAGCAGTACTTC. This chain connects TRBV5-5 to TRBJ2-7, with a weak D call TRBD1 (6 bases). The CDR3 is 15 residues long. CDR1 SGHKS and CDR2 YYEKEE come from the germline V gene (reference sequence). V was shortened by 0 bases and J by 2 bases, with 12 bases between the two germline ends. The whole variable domain, filled in from reference TRBV5-5 and TRBJ2-7, reads DAGVTQSPTHLIKTRGQQVTLRCSPISGHKSVSWYQQVLGQGPQFIFQYYEKEERGRGNFPDRFSARQFPNYSSELNVNALLLGDSALYLCASSLAPGQPYEQYFGPGTRLTVT.

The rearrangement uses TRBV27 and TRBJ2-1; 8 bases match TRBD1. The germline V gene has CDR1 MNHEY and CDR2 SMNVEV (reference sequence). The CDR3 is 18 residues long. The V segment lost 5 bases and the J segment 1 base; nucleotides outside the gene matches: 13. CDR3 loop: CASSAKNRGAGSYNEQFF. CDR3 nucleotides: TGTGCCAGCAGTGCCAAAAACAGGGGGGCGGGTTCCTACAATGAGCAGTTCTTC.

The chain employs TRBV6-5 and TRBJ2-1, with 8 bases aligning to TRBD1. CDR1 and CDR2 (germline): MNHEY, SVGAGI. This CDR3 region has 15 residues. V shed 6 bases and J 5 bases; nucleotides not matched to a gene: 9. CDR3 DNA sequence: TGTGCCAGCAGACTCCGGGACAGGCTTAACAATGAGCAGTTCTTC. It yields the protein CASRLRDRLNNEQFF.

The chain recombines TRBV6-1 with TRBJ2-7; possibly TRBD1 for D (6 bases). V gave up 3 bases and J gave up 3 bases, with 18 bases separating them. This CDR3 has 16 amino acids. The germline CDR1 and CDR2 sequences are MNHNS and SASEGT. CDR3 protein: CASSDYQGRRFYEQYF. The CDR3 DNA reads TGTGCCAGCAGTGACTATCAGGGGCGACGGTTCTACGAGCAGTACTTC.

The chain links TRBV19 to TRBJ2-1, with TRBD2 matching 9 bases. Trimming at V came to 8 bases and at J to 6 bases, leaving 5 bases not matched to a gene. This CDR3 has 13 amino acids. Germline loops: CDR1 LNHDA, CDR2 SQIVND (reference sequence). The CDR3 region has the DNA TGTGCCAGTCGAGCGGGGGGAGGCAATGAGCAGTTCTTC. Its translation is CASRAGGGNEQFF.

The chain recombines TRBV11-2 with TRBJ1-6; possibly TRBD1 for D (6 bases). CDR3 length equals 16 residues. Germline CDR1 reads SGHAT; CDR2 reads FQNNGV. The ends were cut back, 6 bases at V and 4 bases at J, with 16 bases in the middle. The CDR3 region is CASRGLRGYYNSPLHF. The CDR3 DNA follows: TGTGCCAGCAGGGGCCTAAGGGGGTATTATAATTCACCCCTCCACTTT. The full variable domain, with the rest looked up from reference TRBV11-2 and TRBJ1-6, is EAGVAQSPRYKIIEKRQSVAFWCNPISGHATLYWYQQILGQGPKLLIQFQNNGVVDDSQLPKDRFSAERLKGVDSTLKIQPAKLEDSAVYLCASRGLRGYYNSPLHFGNGTRLTVT.

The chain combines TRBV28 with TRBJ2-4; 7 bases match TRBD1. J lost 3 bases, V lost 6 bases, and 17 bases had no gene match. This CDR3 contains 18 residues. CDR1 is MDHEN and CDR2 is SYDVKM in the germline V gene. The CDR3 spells CASSPTPGTAPYKNIQYF. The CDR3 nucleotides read TGTGCCAGCAGCCCGACCCCAGGGACAGCTCCCTACAAAAACATTCAGTACTTC.

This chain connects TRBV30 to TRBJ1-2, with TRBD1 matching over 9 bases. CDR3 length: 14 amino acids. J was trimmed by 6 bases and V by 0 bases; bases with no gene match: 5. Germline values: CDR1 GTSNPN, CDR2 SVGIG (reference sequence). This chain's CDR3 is CAWSVIGTGNGYTF. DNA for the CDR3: TGTGCCTGGAGTGTAATAGGGACAGGGAATGGCTACACCTTC.

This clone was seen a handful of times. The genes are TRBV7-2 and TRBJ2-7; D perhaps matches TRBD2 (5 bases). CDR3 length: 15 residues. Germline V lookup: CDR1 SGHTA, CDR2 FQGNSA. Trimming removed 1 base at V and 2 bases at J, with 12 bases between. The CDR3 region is CASSLGGPGPYEQYF. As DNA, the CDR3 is TGTGCCAGCAGCTTAGGAGGGCCCGGACCCTACGAGCAGTACTTC.

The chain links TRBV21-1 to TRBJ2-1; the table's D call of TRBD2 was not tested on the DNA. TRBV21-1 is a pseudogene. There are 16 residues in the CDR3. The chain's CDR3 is CASSKGTRGTANEQFF. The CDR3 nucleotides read TGTGCCAGCAGCAAGGGTACTCGCGGTACGGCTAATGAGCAGTTCTTC.

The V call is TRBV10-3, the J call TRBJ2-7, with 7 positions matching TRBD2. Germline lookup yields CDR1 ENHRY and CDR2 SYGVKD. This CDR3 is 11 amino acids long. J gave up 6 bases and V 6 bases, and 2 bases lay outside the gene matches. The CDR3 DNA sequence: TGTGCCATCAGAAGGGAGGGCGAGCAGTACTTC. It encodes CAIRREGEQYF.

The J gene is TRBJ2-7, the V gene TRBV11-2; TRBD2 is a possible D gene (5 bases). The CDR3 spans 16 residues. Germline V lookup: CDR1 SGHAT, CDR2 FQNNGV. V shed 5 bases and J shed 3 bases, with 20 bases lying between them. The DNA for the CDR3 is TGTGCCAGCAGCCCGAGGAACCGGGGTGCTGGCTACGAGCAGTACTTC. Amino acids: CASSPRNRGAGYEQYF.

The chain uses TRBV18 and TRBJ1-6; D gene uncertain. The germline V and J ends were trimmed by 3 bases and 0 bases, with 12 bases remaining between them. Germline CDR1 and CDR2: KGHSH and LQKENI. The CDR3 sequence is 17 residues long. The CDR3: CASSPQPRSSYNSPLHF. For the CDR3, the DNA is TGTGCCAGCTCACCGCAACCTCGGAGCTCCTATAATTCACCCCTCCACTTT.

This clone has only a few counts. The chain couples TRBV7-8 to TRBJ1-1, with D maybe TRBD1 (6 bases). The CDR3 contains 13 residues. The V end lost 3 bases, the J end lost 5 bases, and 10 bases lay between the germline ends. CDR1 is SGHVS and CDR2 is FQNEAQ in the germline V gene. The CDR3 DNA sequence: TGTGCCAGCAGCTTGAACAGGGAGACTGAAGCTTTCTTT. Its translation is CASSLNRETEAFF.

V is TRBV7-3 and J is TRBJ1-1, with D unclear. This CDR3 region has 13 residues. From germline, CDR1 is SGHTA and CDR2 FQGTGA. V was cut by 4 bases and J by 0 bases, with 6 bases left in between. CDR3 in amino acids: CASSSRMNTEAFF. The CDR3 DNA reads TGTGCCAGCAGCTCGCGTATGAACACTGAAGCTTTCTTT.

The CDR3 coding sequence is TGTGCCAGCAGTAAAAAGCGGGGGCAGGCAGATACGCAGTATTTT. This codes for CASSKKRGQADTQYF. The V call is TRBV28, the J call TRBJ2-3, with 8 bases that match TRBD2. Germline V lookup: CDR1 MDHEN, CDR2 SYDVKM. Trimming took 5 bases from V and 4 from J; bases not matched to a gene: 8. The CDR3 extends over 15 amino acids.

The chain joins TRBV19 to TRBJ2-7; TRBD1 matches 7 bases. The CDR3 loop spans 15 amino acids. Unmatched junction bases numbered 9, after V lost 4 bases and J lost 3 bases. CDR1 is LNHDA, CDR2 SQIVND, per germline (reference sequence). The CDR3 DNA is TGTGCCAGTAGTAGCCCGAGGGACAGTCGCTACGAGCAGTACTTC. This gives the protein CASSSPRDSRYEQYF.